Sequencing of this T cell receptor beta chain was carried out in a study of blood T cell repertoires in COVID-19. Study-wide background: Samples taken during acute and convalescent COVID-19 were collected in the United States, Italy and Spain. Sources were T cells, B-cell-depleted T cells, or PBMCs; the material itself was cDNA or gDNA.

V was shortened by 0 bases and J by 0 bases, with 9 bases between the two germline ends. This CDR3 is built from 16 residues. Germline CDR1 reads SGHTA; CDR2 reads FQGNSA. Per the authors' pipeline: The assay estimated nucleated cells by amplifying reference gene primers. Method: immunoSEQ multiplex PCR; TCRdb's copy keeps in-frame clones and lacks some. Clonal size and the V and J genes are those of that table, whereas D and trimming came from the DNA. The sample consists of about 120,000 clones, 79% of them appearing once. The J gene is TRBJ1-3, the V gene TRBV7-2; D is unclear. This receptor was obtained from an elderly woman with acute or convalescent COVID-19. Sequencing was carried out using peripheral blood. CDR3 residues: CASSLATAYSGNTIYF. The CDR3, as DNA: TGTGCCAGCAGCTTAGCCACAGCCTACTCTGGAAACACCATATATTTT.